What follows are 11 T cell receptor beta chains derived from one specimen sequenced in a study of cytomegalovirus exposure and HLA in healthy donors. Primers included in the PCR were 60 Vbeta and 13 Jbeta primers. Produced via immunoSEQ multiplex PCR; TCRdb's table is partial and in-frame only. The data hold roughly 190,000 clones, with around four fifths observed a single time. The sequencing sample was made of PBMCs. These receptors were taken from a woman aged 50 to 60 in good health and CMV-seropositive.

The chain uses TRBV7-2 and TRBJ1-1, with D tentatively TRBD1 (6 bases). V shed 3 bases and J shed 1 base, with 12 bases lying between them. Germline CDR1 reads SGHTA; CDR2 reads FQGNSA. This CDR3 is built from 15 residues. The CDR3 protein is CASSFSGTTNTEAFF. The DNA of the CDR3 is TGTGCCAGCAGCTTCTCCGGGACAACGAACACTGAAGCTTTCTTT. Combining the CDR3 with reference TRBV7-2 and TRBJ1-1 gives the whole variable domain GAGVSQSPSNKVTEKGKDVELRCDPISGHTALYWYRQSLGQGLEFLIYFQGNSAPDKSGLPSDRFSAERTGGSVSTLTIQRTQQEDSAVYLCASSFSGTTNTEAFFGQGTRLTVV.

The rearrangement joins TRBV4-1 to TRBJ1-1, with 8 bases lining up with TRBD1. V trimming: 1 base; J trimming: 11 bases; junction bases outside the gene matches: 6. Germline lookup yields CDR1 MGHRA and CDR2 YSYEKL. The CDR3 totals 13 residues. The CDR3 DNA follows: TGCGCCAGCAGCCAAGGGACAGGGCCCAGCGCTTTCTTT. It translates to CASSQGTGPSAFF.

The V gene is TRBV5-4, the J gene TRBJ2-1; maybe TRBD1 (5 bases). Germline V CDR1 and CDR2: SGHNT, YYREEE (reference sequence). Deletions cut 4 bases from V and 4 bases from J, with 15 bases between. The CDR3 loop spans 15 amino acids. Here the CDR3 reads CASSVRQGIYNEQFF. Here the CDR3 DNA reads TGTGCCAGCAGCGTAAGGCAGGGAATATACAATGAGCAGTTCTTC.

The chain recombines TRBV21-1 with TRBJ2-7; whether TRBD2, the table's D call, matches the DNA was not checked. TRBV21-1 is described as a pseudogene. CDR3 length equals 11 residues. The CDR3 coding sequence is TGTGCCAGCACTACTTCCGGGACTGAGTACTTC. Translated: CASTTSGTEYF.

The CDR3: CSVEVGSRSSYEQYF. CDR3 DNA sequence: TGCAGCGTTGAAGTCGGTAGCCGGAGCTCCTACGAGCAGTACTTC. The gene calls are TRBV29-1 and TRBJ2-7; D uncertain. Between the trimmed V and J ends, which lost 1 base and 0 bases, there was a span of 13 bases. The germline V gene has CDR1 SQVTM and CDR2 ANQGSEA. This CDR3 has 15 amino acids.

A few counts support this clone. The chain joins TRBV5-6 to TRBJ1-1; D is perhaps TRBD1 (6 bases). CDR3 length: 13 amino acids. The V gene lost 4 bases and the J gene lost 4 bases, with 11 bases spanning the gap. CDR1 and CDR2 from the germline V gene are SGHDT and YYEEEE. This CDR3 reads CASSRAGVTEAFF. The CDR3 DNA is TGTGCCAGCAGCAGGGCAGGGGTCACTGAAGCTTTCTTT.

The V call is TRBV7-2, the J call TRBJ1-1; D is ambiguous. CDR1 SGHTA and CDR2 FQGNSA come from the germline V gene. V lost 6 bases and J 1 base, leaving 9 bases between the germline ends. This CDR3 is 13 amino acids long. The CDR3 protein is CASRHNRNTEAFF. CDR3 sequence (DNA): TGTGCCAGCAGACACAATCGGAACACTGAAGCTTTCTTT.

This rearrangement joins TRBV5-4 to TRBJ1-6; D is unresolved. Trimming stripped 0 bases from V and 3 bases from J, with 7 bases between. The length of the CDR3 is 15 residues. Germline values: CDR1 SGHNT, CDR2 YYREEE (reference sequence). The CDR3 is CASSLDSLYNSPLHF. The DNA of the CDR3 is TGTGCCAGCAGCTTGGACAGCCTCTATAATTCACCCCTCCACTTT.

This clone was recorded a few times. This chain connects TRBV5-6 to TRBJ1-1; D perhaps matches TRBD1 (5 bases). The germline V gene encodes CDR1 SGHDT and CDR2 YYEEEE. The V end was cut by 4 bases, the J end by 0 bases, with 16 bases between. The CDR3 contains 16 residues. The DNA of the CDR3 is TGTGCCAGCAGCCTTCACCCGACAGAGATGAACACTGAAGCTTTCTTT. It codes for CASSLHPTEMNTEAFF.

The chain links TRBV6-5 to TRBJ2-2; 9 bases map to TRBD1. The CDR3 totals 15 residues. Germline values: CDR1 MNHEY, CDR2 SVGAGI. Trimming cost V 6 bases and J 5 bases; bases outside gene matches: 7. CDR3: CASSRQGVGTGELFF. The CDR3 coding sequence is TGTGCCAGCAGCCGACAGGGGGTGGGGACCGGGGAGCTGTTTTTT.

J is TRBJ1-1 and V is TRBV7-3; D call uncertain. The CDR3 is 17 amino acids. Germline CDR1 SGHTA, CDR2 FQGTGA. Trimming removed 3 bases from V and 6 bases from J, with 23 bases in between. The CDR3 spells CASSFTSARGGAAEAFF. CDR3 DNA sequence: TGTGCCAGCAGCTTTACATCGGCGAGAGGAGGTGCGGCTGAAGCTTTCTTT. The variable domain in full, completed from reference TRBV7-3 and TRBJ1-1, reads GAGVSQTPSNKVTEKGKYVELRCDPISGHTALYWYRQSLGQGPEFLIYFQGTGAADDSGLPNDRFFAVRPEGSVSTLKIQRTERGDSAVYLCASSFTSARGGAAEAFFGQGTRLTVV.